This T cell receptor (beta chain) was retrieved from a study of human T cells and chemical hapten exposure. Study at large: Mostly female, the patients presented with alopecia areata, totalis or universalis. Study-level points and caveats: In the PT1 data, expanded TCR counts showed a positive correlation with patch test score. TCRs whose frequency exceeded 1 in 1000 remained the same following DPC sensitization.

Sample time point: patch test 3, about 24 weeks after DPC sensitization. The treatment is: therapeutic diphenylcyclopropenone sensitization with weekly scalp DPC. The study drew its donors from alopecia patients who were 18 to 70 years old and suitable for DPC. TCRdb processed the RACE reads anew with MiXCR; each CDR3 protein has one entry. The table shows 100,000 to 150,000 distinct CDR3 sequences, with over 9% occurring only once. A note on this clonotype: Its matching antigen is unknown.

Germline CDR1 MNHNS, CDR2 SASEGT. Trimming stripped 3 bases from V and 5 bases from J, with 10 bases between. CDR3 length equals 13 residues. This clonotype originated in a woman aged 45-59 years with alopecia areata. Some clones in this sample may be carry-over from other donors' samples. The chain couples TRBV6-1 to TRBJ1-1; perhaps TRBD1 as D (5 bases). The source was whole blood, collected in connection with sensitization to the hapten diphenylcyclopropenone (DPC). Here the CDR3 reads CASSEGRKTEAFF. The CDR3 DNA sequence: TGTGCCAGCAGTGAGGGACGGAAGACTGAAGCTTTCTTT.